This TCR beta chain was documented in a study of cytomegalovirus exposure and HLA in healthy donors. Study observations and caveats: Cytomegalovirus association was listed for around 180 TCR beta chains.

Remarks on this clone: What it binds is unknown. Mismatch with germline at one junction end may stem from a read error. Other DNA sequences within the sample encode an identical CDR3.

It was with 60 Vbeta and 13 Jbeta primers that the PCR ran. Some clones are missing from TCRdb's copy, which holds only in-frame ones; the method was immunoSEQ multiplex PCR. Its listing shows almost 45,000 clones. The CDR3 totals 14 residues. Germline V lookup: CDR1 SGHRS, CDR2 YFSETQ. Material for sequencing was PBMCs. V and J are TRBV5-1 and TRBJ1-1; maybe TRBD1 (5 bases). The sequence was obtained from a male donor in good health and CMV-seronegative. CDR3 bases: TGCGCCAGCAGCTTGGATGGGCCGGACACCGAAGCTTTCTTT. Its translation: CASSLDGPDTEAFF.